This T cell receptor beta chain was obtained from a study of OX40 agonist ivuxolimab in advanced cancers. Study-level background: Administration of intravenous ivuxolimab to patients occurred every 2 weeks at 0.01 to 10 mg/kg. The study reported partial responses in three patients: one hepatocellular carcinoma, two cutaneous melanoma.

Sampling of blood occurred at baseline, cycle 4 day 1, and cycle 7 day 1. Concerning this clone: As yet, its antigen is unknown.

The germline V and J ends were trimmed by 4 bases and 3 bases, with 19 bases remaining between them. The CDR3 loop spans 16 amino acids. Germline values: CDR1 SGHTA, CDR2 FQGNSA. The method was immunoSEQ multiplex PCR; TCRdb's version includes in-frame clones alone and lacks a portion of them. The table lists some 76,000 clones, about 80% of them singletons, with 5.5% to 7.5% in the top ten. Findings and caveats of the study: At 0.1 to 3.0 mg/kg, CD4+ and CD8+ blood T cells expanded clonally by week 6.

The source of this sequence is an adult with an advanced solid tumor such as melanoma, head and neck, liver or kidney cancer. The sample was CD4+ or CD8+ T cells sorted from blood, taken in a trial of the OX40 agonist ivuxolimab. The chain links TRBV7-2 to TRBJ2-7, with a weak D call TRBD2 (6 bases). Here the CDR3 DNA reads TGTGCCAGCAGCTCGCTTAGACTAGGAATTGGCTACGAGCAGTACTTC. It specifies CASSSLRLGIGYEQYF.